This T cell receptor (beta chain) was identified in a study of OX40 agonist ivuxolimab in advanced cancers. Study-wide context: At 0.01 to 10 mg/kg, ivuxolimab was administered intravenously to patients every 2 weeks.

The data were produced by immunoSEQ multiplex PCR, yet TCRdb's version contains in-frame clones alone and is incomplete. The repertoire has fewer than 85,000 clones, 80% to 95% of them found once; the top ten carry roughly 0.56%. Study results and caveats: At 0.1 to 3.0 mg/kg, CD4+ and CD8+ blood T cells expanded clonally by week 6. In the expanded peripheral T cells, antigen specificity was never determined.

The CDR3 runs 11 residues. Germline V gene sequence: CDR1 MNHNS, CDR2 SASEGT. The ends were cut back, 10 bases at V and 1 base at J, with 7 bases in the middle. The count of this clone is one. What it recognizes is unknown. This specimen was CD4+ or CD8+ T cells sorted from blood, taken in a trial of the OX40 agonist ivuxolimab. The V gene is TRBV6-1, the J gene TRBJ2-5, with D uncertain. The sequence was collected from an adult with an advanced solid tumor such as melanoma, head and neck, liver or kidney cancer. In DNA, the CDR3 is TGTGCCACCAACCTCCAAGAGACCCAGTACTTC. Encoded protein: CATNLQETQYF.